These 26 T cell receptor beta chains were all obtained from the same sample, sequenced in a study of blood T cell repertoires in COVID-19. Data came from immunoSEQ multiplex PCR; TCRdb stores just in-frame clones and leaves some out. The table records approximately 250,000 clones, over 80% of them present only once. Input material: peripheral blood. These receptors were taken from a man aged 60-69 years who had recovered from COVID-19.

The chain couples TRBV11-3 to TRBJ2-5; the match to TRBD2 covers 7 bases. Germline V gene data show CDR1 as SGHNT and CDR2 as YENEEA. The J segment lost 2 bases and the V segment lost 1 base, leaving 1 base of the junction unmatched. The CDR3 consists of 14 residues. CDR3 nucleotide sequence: TGTGCCAGCAGCTTAGGGGGACTACAAGAGACCCAGTACTTC. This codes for CASSLGGLQETQYF.

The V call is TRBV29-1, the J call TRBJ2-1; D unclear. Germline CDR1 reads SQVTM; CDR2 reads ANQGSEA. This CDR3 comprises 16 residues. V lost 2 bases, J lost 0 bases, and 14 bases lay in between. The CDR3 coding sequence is TGCAGCGTTGAACCGACGGCGGCAAGCTCCTACAATGAGCAGTTCTTC. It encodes CSVEPTAASSYNEQFF.

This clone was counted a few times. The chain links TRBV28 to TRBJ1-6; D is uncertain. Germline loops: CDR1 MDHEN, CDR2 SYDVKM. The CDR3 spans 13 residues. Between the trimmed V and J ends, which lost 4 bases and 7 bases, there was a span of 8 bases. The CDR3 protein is CASSYRRNSPLHF. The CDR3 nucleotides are TGTGCCAGCAGTTACCGGCGGAATTCACCCCTCCACTTT.

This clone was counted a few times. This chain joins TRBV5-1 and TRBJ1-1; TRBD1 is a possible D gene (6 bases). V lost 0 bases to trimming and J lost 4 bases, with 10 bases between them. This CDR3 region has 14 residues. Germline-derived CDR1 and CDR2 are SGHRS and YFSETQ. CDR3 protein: CASSLAGVGTEAFF. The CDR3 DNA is TGCGCCAGCAGCTTGGCAGGGGTGGGCACTGAAGCTTTCTTT.

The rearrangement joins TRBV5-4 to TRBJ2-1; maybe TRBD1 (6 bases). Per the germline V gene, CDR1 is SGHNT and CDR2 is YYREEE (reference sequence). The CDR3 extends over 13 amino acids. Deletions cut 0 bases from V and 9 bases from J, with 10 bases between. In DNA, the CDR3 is TGTGCCAGCAGCTTGGTACAGACAGGTGAGCAGTTCTTC. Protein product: CASSLVQTGEQFF.

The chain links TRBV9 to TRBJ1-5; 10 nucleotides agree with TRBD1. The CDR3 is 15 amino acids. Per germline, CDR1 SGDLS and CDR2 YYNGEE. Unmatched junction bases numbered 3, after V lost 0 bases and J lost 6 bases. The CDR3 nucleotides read TGTGCCAGCAGCGTAGGGGACAGGGGAGCTCAGCCCCAGCATTTT. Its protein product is CASSVGDRGAQPQHF. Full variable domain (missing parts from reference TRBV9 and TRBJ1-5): DSGVTQTPKHLITATGQRVTLRCSPRSGDLSVYWYQQSLDQGLQFLIQYYNGEERAKGNILERFSAQQFPDLHSELNLSSLELGDSALYFCASSVGDRGAQPQHFGDGTRLSIL.

CDR3 sequence reads: CASGAGGEAFF. The CDR3 DNA follows: TGTGCCAGCGGAGCGGGCGGGGAAGCTTTCTTT. The chain couples TRBV2 to TRBJ1-1; D gene ambiguous. The V and J ends lost 8 bases and 8 bases respectively, with 12 bases between them. The CDR3 sequence is 11 residues long. The germline V gene encodes CDR1 SNHLY and CDR2 FYNNEI.

Written as DNA, the CDR3 is TGTGCCAGCTCTAGCGGGAGTAGGTCTGGGGCCAACGTCCTGACTTTC. Translation: CASSSGSRSGANVLTF. V usage is TRBV5-4 and J usage is TRBJ2-6; 10 bases map to TRBD2. J lost 1 base, V lost 7 bases, and 5 bases had no gene match. Germline CDR1 reads SGHNT; CDR2 reads YYREEE (reference sequence). The CDR3 is made up of 16 amino acids.

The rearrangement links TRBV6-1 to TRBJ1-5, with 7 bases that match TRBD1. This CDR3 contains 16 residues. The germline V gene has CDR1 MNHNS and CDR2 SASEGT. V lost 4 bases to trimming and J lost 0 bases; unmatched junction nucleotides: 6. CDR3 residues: CASSGRQGISNQPQHF. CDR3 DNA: TGTGCCAGCAGTGGAAGACAGGGAATTAGCAATCAGCCCCAGCATTTT.

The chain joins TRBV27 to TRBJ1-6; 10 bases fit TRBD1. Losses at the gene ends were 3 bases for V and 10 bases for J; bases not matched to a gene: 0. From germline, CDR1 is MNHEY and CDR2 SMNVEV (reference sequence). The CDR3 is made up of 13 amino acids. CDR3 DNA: TGTGCCAGCAGTTTGACAGGGGGCTCACCCCTCCACTTT. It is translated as CASSLTGGSPLHF.

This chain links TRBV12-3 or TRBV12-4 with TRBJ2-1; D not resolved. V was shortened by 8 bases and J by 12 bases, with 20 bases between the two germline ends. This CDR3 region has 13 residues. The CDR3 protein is CASRRPPAQRQFF. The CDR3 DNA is TGTGCCAGCCGCCGCCCCCCCGCGCAGCGGCAGTTCTTC.

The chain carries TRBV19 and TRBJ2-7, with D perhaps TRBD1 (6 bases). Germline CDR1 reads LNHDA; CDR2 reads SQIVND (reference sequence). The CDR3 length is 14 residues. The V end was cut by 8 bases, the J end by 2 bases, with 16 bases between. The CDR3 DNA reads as TGTGCCAGTTCTAGGGGGTACCGTACCTACGAGCAGTACTTC. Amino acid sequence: CASSRGYRTYEQYF.

For the CDR3, the DNA is TGTGCTAGTATACCGGCCGGGACAGCCCAAGAGACCCAGTACTTC. Amino acids: CASIPAGTAQETQYF. The chain recombines TRBV7-8 with TRBJ2-5; 7 bases align to TRBD1. This CDR3 has 15 amino acids. The V gene's germline CDR1 is SGHVS and CDR2 FQNEAQ.

CDR3 residues: CASSIPLDRVDTQYF. The CDR3 region has the DNA TGCGCCAGCAGCATACCTCTGGACAGGGTAGATACGCAGTATTTT. The chain recombines TRBV5-1 with TRBJ2-3, with 8 bases aligning to TRBD1. Germline values: CDR1 SGHRS, CDR2 YFSETQ. The CDR3 loop spans 15 amino acids. The V and J ends lost 4 bases and 5 bases, in that order; junction bases with no gene match: 9. Full variable domain (outside the CDR3, taken from reference TRBV5-1 and TRBJ2-3): KAGVTQTPRYLIKTRGQQVTLSCSPISGHRSVSWYQQTPGQGLQFLFEYFSETQRNKGNFPGRFSGRQFSNSRSEMNVSTLELGDSALYLCASSIPLDRVDTQYFGPGTRLTVL.

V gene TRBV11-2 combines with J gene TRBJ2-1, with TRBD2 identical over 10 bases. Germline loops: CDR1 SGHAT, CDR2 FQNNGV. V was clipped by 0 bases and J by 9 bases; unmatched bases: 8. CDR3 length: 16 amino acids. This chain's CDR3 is CASSLDLAGVSAEQFF. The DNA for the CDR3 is TGTGCCAGCAGCTTAGATCTAGCGGGAGTATCGGCTGAGCAGTTCTTC.

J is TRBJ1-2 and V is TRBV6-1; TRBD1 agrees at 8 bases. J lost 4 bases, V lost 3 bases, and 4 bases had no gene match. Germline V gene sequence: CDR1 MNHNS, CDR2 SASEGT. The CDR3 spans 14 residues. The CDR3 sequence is CASSETGEGYGYTF. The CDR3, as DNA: TGTGCCAGCAGTGAGACAGGGGAAGGCTATGGCTACACCTTC.

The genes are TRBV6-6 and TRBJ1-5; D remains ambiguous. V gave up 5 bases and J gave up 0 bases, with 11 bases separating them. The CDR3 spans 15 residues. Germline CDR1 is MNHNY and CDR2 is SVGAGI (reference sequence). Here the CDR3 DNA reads TGTGCCAGCAGTATACAGCCTTATAGCAATCAGCCCCAGCATTTT. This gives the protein CASSIQPYSNQPQHF.

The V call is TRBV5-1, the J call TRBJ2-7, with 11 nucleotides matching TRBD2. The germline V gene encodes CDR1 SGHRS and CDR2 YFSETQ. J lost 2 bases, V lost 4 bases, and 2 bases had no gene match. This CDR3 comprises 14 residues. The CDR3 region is CASSPGLAAYEQYF. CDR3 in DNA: TGCGCCAGCAGCCCGGGACTAGCGGCCTACGAGCAGTACTTC. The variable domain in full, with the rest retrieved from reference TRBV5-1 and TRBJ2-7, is KAGVTQTPRYLIKTRGQQVTLSCSPISGHRSVSWYQQTPGQGLQFLFEYFSETQRNKGNFPGRFSGRQFSNSRSEMNVSTLELGDSALYLCASSPGLAAYEQYFGPGTRLTVT.

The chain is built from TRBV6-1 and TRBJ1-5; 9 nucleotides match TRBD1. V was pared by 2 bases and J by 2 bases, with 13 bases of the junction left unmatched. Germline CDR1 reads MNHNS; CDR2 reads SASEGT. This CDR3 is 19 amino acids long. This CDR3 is CASSESNRGLIKRNQPQHF. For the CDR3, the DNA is TGTGCCAGCAGTGAAAGTAACAGGGGGCTGATTAAGCGCAATCAGCCCCAGCATTTT.

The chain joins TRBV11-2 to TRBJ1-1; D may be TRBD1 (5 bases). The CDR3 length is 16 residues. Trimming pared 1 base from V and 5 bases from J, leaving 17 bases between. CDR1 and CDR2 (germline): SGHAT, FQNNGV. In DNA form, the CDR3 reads TGTGCCAGCAGCTTAGTTCGGCACGGGGGTTTGACTGAAGCTTTCTTT. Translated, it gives CASSLVRHGGLTEAFF.

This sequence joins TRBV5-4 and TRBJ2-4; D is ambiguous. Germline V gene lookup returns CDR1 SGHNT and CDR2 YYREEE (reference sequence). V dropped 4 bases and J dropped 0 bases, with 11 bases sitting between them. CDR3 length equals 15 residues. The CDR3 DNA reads TGTGCCAGCAGCCCCTTTAATCGAGCCAAAAACATTCAGTACTTC. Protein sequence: CASSPFNRAKNIQYF.

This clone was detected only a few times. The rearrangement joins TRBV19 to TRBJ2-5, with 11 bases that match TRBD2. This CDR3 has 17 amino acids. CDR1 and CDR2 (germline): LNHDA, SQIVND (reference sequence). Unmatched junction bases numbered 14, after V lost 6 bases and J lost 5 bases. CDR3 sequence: CASSLTSSGGPEETQYF. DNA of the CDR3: TGTGCCAGTAGCCTGACGTCTAGCGGGGGGCCGGAGGAGACCCAGTACTTC.

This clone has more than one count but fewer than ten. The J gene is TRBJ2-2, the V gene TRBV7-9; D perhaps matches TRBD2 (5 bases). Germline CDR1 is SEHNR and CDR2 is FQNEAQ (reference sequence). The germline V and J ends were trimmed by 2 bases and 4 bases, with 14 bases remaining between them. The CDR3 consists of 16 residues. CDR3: CASSLLGVYGTGELFF. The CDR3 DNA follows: TGTGCCAGCAGCTTACTCGGGGTGTATGGCACCGGGGAGCTGTTTTTT.

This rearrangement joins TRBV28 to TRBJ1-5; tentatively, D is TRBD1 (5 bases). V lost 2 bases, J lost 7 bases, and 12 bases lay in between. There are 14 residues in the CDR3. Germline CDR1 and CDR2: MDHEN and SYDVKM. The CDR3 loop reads CASSLPGGGQPQHF. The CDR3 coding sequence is TGTGCCAGCAGTTTACCCGGGGGTGGCCAGCCCCAGCATTTT.

DNA of the CDR3: TGTACTTGGGGGGACTTCTCCTACGAGCAGTACTTC. Its protein product is CTWGDFSYEQYF. This sequence joins TRBV2 and TRBJ2-7, with D possibly being TRBD2 (6 bases). The CDR3 consists of 12 residues. Germline CDR1 SNHLY, CDR2 FYNNEI.

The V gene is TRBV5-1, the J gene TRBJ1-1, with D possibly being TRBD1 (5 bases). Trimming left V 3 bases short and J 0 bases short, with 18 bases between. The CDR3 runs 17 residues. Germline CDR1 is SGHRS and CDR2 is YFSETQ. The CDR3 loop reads CASSSGGGTLLNTEAFF. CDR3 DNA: TGCGCCAGCAGCTCGGGCGGGGGGACCCTACTGAACACTGAAGCTTTCTTT. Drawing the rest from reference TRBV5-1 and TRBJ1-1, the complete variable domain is KAGVTQTPRYLIKTRGQQVTLSCSPISGHRSVSWYQQTPGQGLQFLFEYFSETQRNKGNFPGRFSGRQFSNSRSEMNVSTLELGDSALYLCASSSGGGTLLNTEAFFGQGTRLTVV.